This TCR beta chain originates from a study of technical replicates of blood from a handful of donors. Produced via immunoSEQ multiplex PCR; TCRdb's table is partial and in-frame only. The table lists about 79,000 clones, approximately 94% of them singletons. The germline gives CDR1 SGDLS, CDR2 YYNGEE. Trimming left V 3 bases short and J 5 bases short, with 14 bases between. This CDR3 has 14 residues. The sample consisted of T cells isolated from PBMCs. The sequence was obtained from a human donor in good health. The chain links TRBV9 to TRBJ2-5; D is perhaps TRBD2 (7 bases). In DNA form, the CDR3 reads TGTGCCAGCAGCGAGAGAGGGAGGGGGGAGACCCAGTACTTC. Amino acid sequence: CASSERGRGETQYF.